The clone carrying this TCR beta chain was recorded a few times. Its antigen is still unknown. The data stem from a study of T cell responses to AZD1222 COVID-19 vaccine. Assay used: immunoSEQ multiplex PCR; TCRdb lists only in-frame clones, some missing. Of 100,000 to 150,000 clones listed, roughly 92% are singletons. V was shortened by 3 bases and J by 5 bases, with 16 bases between the two germline ends. There are 15 residues in the CDR3. CDR1 SGHTA and CDR2 FQGNSA come from the germline V gene. Findings and limits, study-wide: White British people made up most donors, females outnumbered males, and clonal diversity was possibly underestimated. Compared with day 0, the breadth and depth of the Spike-specific TCR repertoire rose significantly after two doses of AZD1222. There were repertoire samples only from the period after the peak T cell response. Nearly half of spike-specific TCRs reportedly go after variant regions that carry no mutations.

The chain carries TRBV7-2 and TRBJ2-5; no clear D. This TCR derives from an adult who received the AZD1222 COVID-19 vaccine. Sample: peripheral blood, taken 28 days after the second AZD1222 dose. CDR3 bases: TGTGCCAGCAGCTTGGGTCTCCCCCCAACGGAGACCCAGTACTTC. Its protein is CASSLGLPPTETQYF.